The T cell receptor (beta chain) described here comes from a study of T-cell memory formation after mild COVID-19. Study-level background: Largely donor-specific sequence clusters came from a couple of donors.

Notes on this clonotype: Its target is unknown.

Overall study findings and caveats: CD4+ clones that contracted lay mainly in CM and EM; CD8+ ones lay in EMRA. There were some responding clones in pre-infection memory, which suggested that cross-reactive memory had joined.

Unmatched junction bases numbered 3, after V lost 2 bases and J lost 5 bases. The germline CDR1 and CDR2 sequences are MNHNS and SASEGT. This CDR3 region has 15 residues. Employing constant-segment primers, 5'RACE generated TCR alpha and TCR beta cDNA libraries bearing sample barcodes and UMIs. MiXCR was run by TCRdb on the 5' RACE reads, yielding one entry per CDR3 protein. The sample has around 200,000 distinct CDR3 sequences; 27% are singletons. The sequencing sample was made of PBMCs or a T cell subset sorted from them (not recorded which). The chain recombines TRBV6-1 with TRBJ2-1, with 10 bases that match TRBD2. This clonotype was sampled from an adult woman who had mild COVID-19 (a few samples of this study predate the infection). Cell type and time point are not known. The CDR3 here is CASSEILAGDNEQFF. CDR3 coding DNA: TGTGCCAGCAGTGAAATTCTAGCGGGAGACAATGAGCAGTTCTTC.